These T cell receptor beta chains were read from a single sample in a study of T cells after yellow fever vaccination. TCRdb recomputed calls from the 5' RACE reads with MiXCR, one row per CDR3 protein. Among 25,000 to 30,000 distinct CDR3 sequences listed, under 5.5% were seen once. The sequenced sample was PBMCs, either bulk or a sorted T-cell subset (CD4+, CD8+, memory, or dextramer-sorted; not recorded which), obtained 15 days after the yellow fever booster vaccination. All receptors derive from a man younger than 45 who received the YFV17D yellow fever vaccine. Both conserved end residues are part of each CDR3. Fields, in order: D gene, V gene, J gene, clone size, CDR3 protein, CDR3 DNA. The D gene is left open where the match is weak. Not all rows give a size; the values are once, few, many and, for expanded clones, a class.

d_gene: -; v_gene: TRBV18; j_gene: TRBJ2-7; abundance: few; CDR3aa: CASSPPTAYEQYF; CDR3nt: TGTGCCAGCTCACCACCGACAGCTTACGAGCAGTACTTC
d_gene: -; v_gene: TRBV18; j_gene: TRBJ2-7; abundance: many; CDR3aa: CASSPLLARRDRSYEQYF; CDR3nt: TGTGCCAGCTCACCGCTTTTAGCGCGACGGGATAGGTCCTACGAGCAGTACTTC
d_gene: TRBD1; v_gene: TRBV28; j_gene: TRBJ1-5; abundance: many; CDR3aa: CASSSGTGAPRNQPQHF; CDR3nt: TGTGCCAGCAGTTCTGGGACAGGGGCCCCACGCAATCAGCCCCAGCATTTT
d_gene: -; v_gene: TRBV20-1; j_gene: TRBJ2-5; abundance: many; CDR3aa: CSAPGVGRRETQYF; CDR3nt: TGCAGTGCTCCGGGAGTTGGGCGGCGAGAGACCCAGTACTTC
d_gene: -; v_gene: TRBV5-1; j_gene: TRBJ1-2; abundance: many; CDR3aa: CASSLEGDRGYGYTF; CDR3nt: TGCGCCAGCAGCCTAGAGGGGGATCGAGGCTATGGCTACACCTTC
d_gene: -; v_gene: TRBV4-3; j_gene: TRBJ1-6; abundance: many; CDR3aa: CASSQDGGRSSPLHF; CDR3nt: TGCGCCAGCAGCCAAGATGGGGGGCGTTCGTCACCCCTCCACTTT
d_gene: TRBD2; v_gene: TRBV29-1; j_gene: TRBJ2-3; abundance: many; CDR3aa: CSVPGLAGPFGDTQYF; CDR3nt: TGCAGCGTTCCGGGGCTAGCGGGTCCCTTCGGCGATACGCAGTATTTT
d_gene: -; v_gene: TRBV29-1; j_gene: TRBJ1-1; abundance: many; CDR3aa: CSVAGQYMNTEAFF; CDR3nt: TGCAGCGTTGCTGGACAGTATATGAACACTGAAGCTTTCTTT
d_gene: -; v_gene: TRBV5-4; j_gene: TRBJ2-3; abundance: -; CDR3aa: CASSLAAGGIGTDTQYF; CDR3nt: TGTGCCAGCAGCTTGGCCGCCGGGGGAATCGGCACAGATACGCAGTATTTT
d_gene: -; v_gene: TRBV7-2; j_gene: TRBJ2-5; abundance: many; CDR3aa: CASSSRDKETQYF; CDR3nt: TGTGCCAGCAGCTCTAGGGACAAGGAGACCCAGTACTTC
d_gene: TRBD2; v_gene: TRBV7-2; j_gene: TRBJ2-3; abundance: many; CDR3aa: CASSRWTSGRRTDTQYF; CDR3nt: TGTGCCAGCAGCCGTTGGACTAGCGGGAGGAGGACAGATACGCAGTATTTT
d_gene: -; v_gene: TRBV4-3; j_gene: TRBJ1-5; abundance: many; CDR3aa: CASSEGRSNQPQHF; CDR3nt: TGCGCCAGCAGCGAGGGGCGAAGCAATCAGCCCCAGCATTTT
d_gene: TRBD1; v_gene: TRBV20-1; j_gene: TRBJ2-1; abundance: many; CDR3aa: CSALAGGTFGEQFF; CDR3nt: TGCAGTGCTTTGGCAGGGGGCACTTTCGGTGAGCAGTTCTTC
d_gene: -; v_gene: TRBV6-5; j_gene: TRBJ1-2; abundance: many; CDR3aa: CASSSRDSGYGYTF; CDR3nt: TGTGCCAGCAGTTCCAGAGACTCTGGGTATGGCTACACCTTC
d_gene: -; v_gene: TRBV4-3; j_gene: TRBJ2-3; abundance: -; CDR3aa: CASSPRAPVTSTDTQYF; CDR3nt: TGCGCCAGCAGCCCGAGGGCTCCGGTTACTAGCACAGATACGCAGTATTTT
d_gene: TRBD2; v_gene: TRBV27; j_gene: TRBJ2-5; abundance: many; CDR3aa: CASSDGLAGLQETQYF; CDR3nt: TGTGCCAGCAGCGACGGACTAGCGGGGCTCCAAGAGACCCAGTACTTC
d_gene: TRBD1; v_gene: TRBV15; j_gene: TRBJ2-1; abundance: many; CDR3aa: CATSRAGQGVGEQFF; CDR3nt: TGTGCCACCAGCAGAGCGGGACAGGGGGTAGGTGAGCAGTTCTTC
d_gene: -; v_gene: TRBV13; j_gene: TRBJ2-2; abundance: many; CDR3aa: CASSLQGNTGELFF; CDR3nt: TGTGCCAGCAGCTTGCAGGGGAACACCGGGGAGCTGTTTTTT
d_gene: -; v_gene: TRBV5-1; j_gene: TRBJ2-5; abundance: many; CDR3aa: CASSMEGWTQYF; CDR3nt: TGCGCCAGCAGCATGGAGGGGTGGACCCAGTACTTC
d_gene: TRBD1; v_gene: TRBV28; j_gene: TRBJ2-7; abundance: -; CDR3aa: CASRPGQGYEQYF; CDR3nt: TGTGCCAGCAGACCGGGACAGGGGTACGAGCAGTACTTC
d_gene: TRBD1; v_gene: TRBV20-1; j_gene: TRBJ1-1; abundance: many; CDR3aa: CSAKEEGATEAFF; CDR3nt: TGCAGTGCTAAAGAAGAGGGGGCGACTGAAGCTTTCTTT
d_gene: -; v_gene: TRBV19; j_gene: TRBJ2-1; abundance: few; CDR3aa: CASSIKRGFYNEQFF; CDR3nt: TGTGCCAGTAGTATAAAAAGGGGGTTTTACAATGAGCAGTTCTTC
d_gene: -; v_gene: TRBV5-1; j_gene: TRBJ2-6; abundance: many; CDR3aa: CASSQAQSSGANVLTF; CDR3nt: TGCGCCAGCAGCCAAGCTCAGAGCTCTGGGGCCAACGTCCTGACTTTC
d_gene: -; v_gene: TRBV5-1; j_gene: TRBJ2-2; abundance: many; CDR3aa: CASRRAVAGELFF; CDR3nt: TGCGCCAGCAGGAGGGCGGTCGCCGGGGAGCTGTTTTTT
d_gene: TRBD2; v_gene: TRBV6-1; j_gene: TRBJ2-7; abundance: many; CDR3aa: CASSEAGGPYEQYF; CDR3nt: TGTGCCAGCAGCGAAGCGGGAGGGCCCTACGAGCAGTACTTC
d_gene: TRBD2; v_gene: TRBV4-2; j_gene: TRBJ2-7; abundance: many; CDR3aa: CASSQDVAGVSYEQYF; CDR3nt: TGTGCCAGCAGCCAAGATGTAGCGGGGGTTTCCTACGAGCAGTACTTC
d_gene: -; v_gene: TRBV7-9; j_gene: TRBJ2-5; abundance: many; CDR3aa: CASSLGEQETQYF; CDR3nt: TGTGCCAGCAGCTTAGGTGAACAAGAGACCCAGTACTTC
d_gene: -; v_gene: TRBV19; j_gene: TRBJ2-3; abundance: -; CDR3aa: CASKQVGRTDTQYF; CDR3nt: TGTGCCAGTAAGCAGGTGGGCCGAACAGATACGCAGTATTTT
d_gene: -; v_gene: TRBV7-6; j_gene: TRBJ2-2; abundance: many; CDR3aa: CASSGGGMNTGELFF; CDR3nt: TGTGCCAGCAGCGGGGGCGGGATGAACACCGGGGAGCTGTTTTTT
d_gene: TRBD2; v_gene: TRBV9; j_gene: TRBJ2-1; abundance: many; CDR3aa: CASSRLAEYNEQFF; CDR3nt: TGTGCCAGCAGTCGGCTAGCGGAATACAATGAGCAGTTCTTC
d_gene: -; v_gene: TRBV7-3; j_gene: TRBJ2-1; abundance: many; CDR3aa: CASSQGSYNEQFF; CDR3nt: TGTGCCAGCAGCCAGGGATCCTACAATGAGCAGTTCTTC
d_gene: -; v_gene: TRBV25-1; j_gene: TRBJ2-2; abundance: many; CDR3aa: CATRTYASTGELFF; CDR3nt: TGTGCCACAAGGACATATGCGAGCACCGGGGAGCTGTTTTTT
d_gene: -; v_gene: TRBV30; j_gene: TRBJ2-1; abundance: many; CDR3aa: CAWSVDSLQFF; CDR3nt: TGTGCCTGGAGTGTTGACAGCTTGCAGTTCTTC
d_gene: -; v_gene: TRBV2; j_gene: TRBJ2-1; abundance: many; CDR3aa: CASSETEPSSYNEQFF; CDR3nt: TGTGCCAGCAGTGAAACCGAACCGAGCTCCTACAATGAGCAGTTCTTC
d_gene: -; v_gene: TRBV5-6; j_gene: TRBJ2-2; abundance: many; CDR3aa: CASSLVSTRSGELFF; CDR3nt: TGTGCCAGCAGCTTGGTGTCCACAAGGTCCGGGGAGCTGTTTTTT
d_gene: -; v_gene: TRBV28; j_gene: TRBJ1-2; abundance: many; CDR3aa: CASSSGQTYGYTF; CDR3nt: TGTGCCAGCAGTTCCGGACAGACCTATGGCTACACCTTC
d_gene: TRBD2; v_gene: TRBV15; j_gene: TRBJ2-1; abundance: many; CDR3aa: CATSRDPGGYNEQFF; CDR3nt: TGTGCCACCAGCAGAGACCCGGGAGGGTACAATGAGCAGTTCTTC
d_gene: TRBD2; v_gene: TRBV10-3; j_gene: TRBJ2-1; abundance: many; CDR3aa: CAISDLAGSYNEQFF; CDR3nt: TGTGCCATCAGTGATCTAGCGGGTTCCTACAATGAGCAGTTCTTC
d_gene: TRBD1; v_gene: TRBV19; j_gene: TRBJ1-5; abundance: many; CDR3aa: CASSTSGQGTQPQHF; CDR3nt: TGTGCCAGTAGTACCTCGGGACAGGGCACTCAGCCCCAGCATTTT
d_gene: -; v_gene: TRBV6-2/TRBV6-3; j_gene: TRBJ2-1; abundance: many; CDR3aa: CASSPGDGTYNEQFF; CDR3nt: TGTGCCAGCAGCCCGGGGGACGGAACCTACAATGAGCAGTTCTTC
d_gene: -; v_gene: TRBV10-3; j_gene: TRBJ2-3; abundance: many; CDR3aa: CAISGPGTDTQYF; CDR3nt: TGTGCCATCAGTGGGCCGGGCACAGATACGCAGTATTTT
d_gene: -; v_gene: TRBV7-2; j_gene: TRBJ1-1; abundance: many; CDR3aa: CASSKTANTEAFF; CDR3nt: TGTGCCAGCAGCAAGACAGCGAACACTGAAGCTTTCTTT
d_gene: -; v_gene: TRBV6-5; j_gene: TRBJ2-6; abundance: many; CDR3aa: CASSRTGSSGANVLTF; CDR3nt: TGTGCCAGCAGCCGGACGGGTAGCTCTGGGGCCAACGTCCTGACTTTC
d_gene: TRBD1; v_gene: TRBV27; j_gene: TRBJ1-5; abundance: many; CDR3aa: CASSFRGPGEPQHF; CDR3nt: TGTGCCAGCAGTTTTAGGGGGCCAGGGGAGCCCCAGCATTTT
d_gene: TRBD2; v_gene: TRBV11-2; j_gene: TRBJ2-3; abundance: many; CDR3aa: CASSRGRGDTDTQYF; CDR3nt: TGTGCCAGCAGCCGGGGGCGGGGGGACACAGATACGCAGTATTTT
d_gene: -; v_gene: TRBV7-9; j_gene: TRBJ1-5; abundance: many; CDR3aa: CASGRAEAEPQHF; CDR3nt: TGTGCCAGCGGCAGGGCCGAGGCGGAGCCCCAGCATTTT
d_gene: -; v_gene: TRBV7-9; j_gene: TRBJ1-5; abundance: -; CDR3aa: CASSGDRLNQPQHF; CDR3nt: TGTGCCAGCAGCGGAGACAGGCTGAATCAGCCCCAGCATTTT
d_gene: TRBD2; v_gene: TRBV7-3; j_gene: TRBJ2-1; abundance: many; CDR3aa: CASSLLLAGGNEQFF; CDR3nt: TGTGCCAGCAGCTTATTACTAGCGGGAGGGAATGAGCAGTTCTTC